Listed below are T cell receptor beta chains from one sample, sequenced in a study of CD8 T cells in Susac syndrome. MiXCR, run by TCRdb on the immunoSEQ multiplex PCR reads, gives a single entry per CDR3 protein. The sample lists around 99,000 distinct CDR3 sequences; around 95% were seen once. The specimen sequenced was CD4+ T cells from PBMCs. These receptors all come from a human donor in good health. Each CDR3 is given with its conserved first and last residue. Fields, in order: D gene, clone size, V gene, J gene, CDR3 protein, CDR3 DNA. The D gene is left open where the match is weak. A clone size is listed for some rows: how often the clone was seen (once, few, many), or a class if it is expanded.

d_call: -; clone_size: -; v_call: TRBV6-2/TRBV6-3; j_call: TRBJ2-7; cdr3_aa: CASTQTDEQYF; cdr3_nt: TGTGCCAGCACCCAGACGGACGAGCAGTACTTC
d_call: -; clone_size: -; v_call: TRBV6-6; j_call: TRBJ2-5; cdr3_aa: CASSYLAETQYF; cdr3_nt: TGTGCCAGCAGTTATCTGGCGGAGACCCAGTACTTC
d_call: TRBD2; clone_size: -; v_call: TRBV9; j_call: TRBJ2-1; cdr3_aa: CASSASGGYNEQFF; cdr3_nt: TGTGCCAGCAGCGCTAGCGGGGGCTACAATGAGCAGTTCTTC
d_call: TRBD1; clone_size: -; v_call: TRBV28; j_call: TRBJ1-1; cdr3_aa: CASSQTGVTEAFF; cdr3_nt: TGTGCCAGCAGCCAGACAGGGGTCACTGAAGCTTTCTTT
d_call: TRBD2; clone_size: -; v_call: TRBV7-2; j_call: TRBJ2-7; cdr3_aa: CASSLERGAGGSYEQYF; cdr3_nt: TGTGCCAGCAGCTTAGAACGAGGAGCGGGAGGGAGTTACGAGCAGTACTTC
d_call: -; clone_size: -; v_call: TRBV2; j_call: TRBJ2-5; cdr3_aa: CASSEARPPQETQYF; cdr3_nt: TGTGCCAGCAGTGAAGCGAGGCCACCCCAAGAGACCCAGTACTTC
d_call: TRBD1; clone_size: -; v_call: TRBV5-4; j_call: TRBJ1-4; cdr3_aa: CASSLFIGTANEKLFF; cdr3_nt: TGTGCCAGCAGCTTATTCATCGGGACAGCCAATGAAAAACTGTTTTTT
d_call: -; clone_size: -; v_call: TRBV5-1; j_call: TRBJ1-2; cdr3_aa: CASSLVETNYGYTF; cdr3_nt: TGCGCCAGCAGCTTGGTCGAAACTAACTATGGCTACACCTTC
d_call: -; clone_size: -; v_call: TRBV20-1; j_call: TRBJ2-7; cdr3_aa: CSASWAGNEQYF; cdr3_nt: TGCAGTGCTAGTTGGGCGGGGAACGAGCAGTACTTC
d_call: TRBD1; clone_size: -; v_call: TRBV5-1; j_call: TRBJ2-6; cdr3_aa: CASSLAGGQGTRSGANVLTF; cdr3_nt: TGCGCCAGCAGCTTGGCCGGCGGACAGGGGACCCGCTCTGGGGCCAACGTCCTGACTTTC
d_call: TRBD1; clone_size: -; v_call: TRBV20-1; j_call: TRBJ2-4; cdr3_aa: CSALDRDGNIQYF; cdr3_nt: TGCAGTGCCCTGGACAGGGACGGGAACATTCAGTACTTC
d_call: TRBD1; clone_size: -; v_call: TRBV7-2; j_call: TRBJ1-2; cdr3_aa: CASSSGPGQGHGYTF; cdr3_nt: TGTGCCAGCAGCTCGGGTCCGGGACAGGGACATGGCTACACCTTC
d_call: TRBD1; clone_size: -; v_call: TRBV27; j_call: TRBJ2-2; cdr3_aa: CASRQGWTGELFF; cdr3_nt: TGTGCCAGCAGACAGGGGTGGACCGGGGAGCTGTTTTTT
d_call: -; clone_size: -; v_call: TRBV7-9; j_call: TRBJ1-1; cdr3_aa: CASSNYGGGISEAFF; cdr3_nt: TGTGCCAGCAGCAATTACGGCGGGGGTATTTCTGAAGCTTTCTTT
d_call: -; clone_size: -; v_call: TRBV4-1; j_call: TRBJ2-5; cdr3_aa: CASSPGGGRVETQYF; cdr3_nt: TGCGCCAGCAGTCCCGGTGGGGGACGAGTGGAGACCCAGTACTTC
d_call: -; clone_size: -; v_call: TRBV7-9; j_call: TRBJ1-2; cdr3_aa: CASSLGRGIQDGYTF; cdr3_nt: TGTGCCAGCAGCTTAGGGAGGGGGATACAAGATGGCTACACCTTC
d_call: -; clone_size: -; v_call: TRBV7-3; j_call: TRBJ2-2; cdr3_aa: CASGRGRSTGELFF; cdr3_nt: TGTGCCAGCGGCAGGGGTAGGAGCACCGGGGAGCTGTTTTTT
d_call: -; clone_size: -; v_call: TRBV20-1; j_call: TRBJ1-2; cdr3_aa: CSAGNRGDYGYTF; cdr3_nt: TGCAGTGCTGGAAACCGGGGAGATTATGGCTACACCTTC
d_call: -; clone_size: -; v_call: TRBV7-9; j_call: TRBJ2-1; cdr3_aa: CASSLEVYNEQFF; cdr3_nt: TGTGCCAGCAGCTTAGAAGTTTACAATGAGCAGTTCTTC
d_call: -; clone_size: -; v_call: TRBV4-1; j_call: TRBJ2-7; cdr3_aa: CASSQLPAGHEQYF; cdr3_nt: TGCGCCAGCAGCCAACTCCCGGCCGGCCACGAGCAGTACTTC
d_call: -; clone_size: once; v_call: TRBV7-8; j_call: TRBJ2-4; cdr3_aa: CASSTLASIQYF; cdr3_nt: TGTGCCAGCAGCACACTAGCAAGCATTCAGTACTTC
d_call: -; clone_size: once; v_call: TRBV7-2; j_call: TRBJ2-2; cdr3_aa: CASSLLGTMTGELFF; cdr3_nt: TGTGCCAGCAGCTTATTGGGAACGATGACCGGGGAGCTGTTTTTT
d_call: -; clone_size: -; v_call: TRBV30; j_call: TRBJ1-2; cdr3_aa: CAWSVSGYGYTF; cdr3_nt: TGTGCCTGGAGTGTCTCCGGTTATGGCTACACCTTC
d_call: TRBD2; clone_size: -; v_call: TRBV29-1; j_call: TRBJ2-1; cdr3_aa: CSVPGTSGSRSYNEQFF; cdr3_nt: TGCAGCGTGCCCGGGACTAGCGGGAGTAGATCCTACAATGAGCAGTTCTTC
d_call: TRBD1; clone_size: -; v_call: TRBV30; j_call: TRBJ1-6; cdr3_aa: CAWRTGFSNNSPLHF; cdr3_nt: TGTGCCTGGAGGACAGGGTTTTCAAATAATTCACCCCTCCACTTT
d_call: -; clone_size: -; v_call: TRBV12-3/TRBV12-4; j_call: TRBJ2-7; cdr3_aa: CASSHKGGEQYF; cdr3_nt: TGTGCCAGCAGCCATAAGGGTGGCGAGCAGTACTTC
d_call: -; clone_size: -; v_call: TRBV5-1; j_call: TRBJ2-1; cdr3_aa: CASSLDTSNNEQFF; cdr3_nt: TGCGCCAGCAGCTTGGACACCAGTAACAATGAGCAGTTCTTC
d_call: -; clone_size: -; v_call: TRBV20-1; j_call: TRBJ2-7; cdr3_aa: CSARDAREFSYEQYF; cdr3_nt: TGCAGTGCTAGAGATGCCCGGGAATTCTCCTACGAGCAGTACTTC
d_call: -; clone_size: -; v_call: TRBV29-1; j_call: TRBJ2-1; cdr3_aa: CSVPILRGPNEQFF; cdr3_nt: TGCAGCGTTCCCATCCTCCGGGGACCCAATGAGCAGTTCTTC
d_call: -; clone_size: -; v_call: TRBV5-4; j_call: TRBJ1-1; cdr3_aa: CASSLWGADTEAFF; cdr3_nt: TGTGCCAGCAGCTTGTGGGGGGCCGACACTGAAGCTTTCTTT
d_call: -; clone_size: few; v_call: TRBV12-3/TRBV12-4; j_call: TRBJ1-4; cdr3_aa: CASSYDYQGREEKLFF; cdr3_nt: TGTGCCAGCAGTTACGACTACCAGGGGAGGGAAGAAAAACTGTTTTTT
d_call: -; clone_size: -; v_call: TRBV7-3; j_call: TRBJ2-5; cdr3_aa: CASSTGAGETQYF; cdr3_nt: TGTGCCAGCAGCACGGGTGCGGGAGAGACCCAGTACTTC
d_call: TRBD1; clone_size: -; v_call: TRBV3-1; j_call: TRBJ2-7; cdr3_aa: CASSQTRVGTGSYEQYF; cdr3_nt: TGTGCCAGCAGCCAAACCCGGGTAGGGACAGGATCCTACGAGCAGTACTTC
d_call: TRBD1; clone_size: -; v_call: TRBV6-2/TRBV6-3; j_call: TRBJ2-6; cdr3_aa: CASTRRQGIPFAGANVLTF; cdr3_nt: TGTGCCAGCACCAGACGACAGGGGATCCCCTTCGCTGGGGCCAACGTCCTGACTTTC
d_call: TRBD2; clone_size: -; v_call: TRBV18; j_call: TRBJ2-1; cdr3_aa: CASSPTSGRAHEQFF; cdr3_nt: TGTGCCAGCTCTCCTACTAGCGGGAGGGCCCATGAGCAGTTCTTC
d_call: TRBD2; clone_size: -; v_call: TRBV7-2; j_call: TRBJ2-1; cdr3_aa: CASSSLSGRARNEQFF; cdr3_nt: TGTGCCAGCAGCTCCCTTAGCGGGAGGGCCCGTAATGAGCAGTTCTTC
d_call: TRBD1; clone_size: -; v_call: TRBV5-4; j_call: TRBJ2-7; cdr3_aa: CASSLEGGKSYEQYF; cdr3_nt: TGTGCCAGCAGCTTGGAAGGGGGCAAGTCCTACGAGCAGTACTTC
d_call: -; clone_size: -; v_call: TRBV20-1; j_call: TRBJ1-1; cdr3_aa: CSANRGNTEAFF; cdr3_nt: TGCAGTGCCAATCGGGGGAACACTGAAGCTTTCTTT
d_call: TRBD1; clone_size: -; v_call: TRBV19; j_call: TRBJ1-6; cdr3_aa: CASSDQPTGPRSPLHF; cdr3_nt: TGTGCCAGTAGCGACCAGCCGACAGGGCCACGGTCACCCCTCCACTTT
d_call: -; clone_size: -; v_call: TRBV12-3/TRBV12-4; j_call: TRBJ2-5; cdr3_aa: CASSLEVGSQYF; cdr3_nt: TGTGCCAGCAGTTTAGAGGTCGGCTCCCAGTACTTC
d_call: -; clone_size: -; v_call: TRBV6-2/TRBV6-3; j_call: TRBJ1-1; cdr3_aa: CASTSGGLITSNTEAFF; cdr3_nt: TGTGCCAGCACCTCCGGGGGGCTGATCACGAGTAACACTGAAGCTTTCTTT